These 13 T cell receptor beta chains were sequenced from one sample in a study of CD8 T cells in Susac syndrome. A quantity of about 0.45 to 1 ug RNA underwent reverse transcription using random hexamers. In TCRdb, the immunoSEQ multiplex PCR reads were re-called with MiXCR into one record per CDR3 protein. The profile shows some 130,000 distinct CDR3 sequences, less than 95% of them singletons. The sequenced sample consisted of CD4+ T cells from PBMCs. The receptors here all came from a human donor with multiple sclerosis.

The chain has TRBV12-3 or TRBV12-4 and TRBJ2-1; TRBD2 matches 9 bases. The V segment lost 6 bases and the J segment 4 bases; nucleotides outside the gene matches: 13. The CDR3 runs to 17 residues. The CDR3 protein is CASRRRSGSGSYNEQFF. DNA for the CDR3: TGTGCCAGCAGACGCCGTAGCGGGAGTGGATCTTACAATGAGCAGTTCTTC.

This clonotype came up once. This chain joins TRBV19 and TRBJ2-7; unclear D gene. This CDR3 has 13 residues. Looked up from germline, CDR1 is LNHDA and CDR2 is SQIVND (reference sequence). V lost 5 bases to trimming and J lost 5 bases, with 13 bases between them. The CDR3 DNA reads as TGTGCCAGTAGTGGCACCATTTTCCACGAGCAGTACTTC. As protein: CASSGTIFHEQYF.

This chain joins TRBV5-4 and TRBJ2-7; D may correspond to TRBD1 or TRBD2 (5 bases each). This CDR3 spans 15 amino acids. Germline CDR1 SGHNT, CDR2 YYREEE (reference sequence). V lost 0 bases and J lost 2, with 12 bases in between. The CDR3 DNA is TGTGCCAGCAGCTTGGGAGGTCGAGGGGCCTACGAGCAGTACTTC. Its protein is CASSLGGRGAYEQYF.

The CDR3 protein is CAFRGPGAPNTEAFF. The DNA for the CDR3 is TGTGCCTTCAGGGGGCCAGGAGCACCGAACACTGAAGCTTTCTTT. V and J are TRBV30 and TRBJ1-1; TRBD1 agrees at 8 bases. J gave up 1 base and V 7 bases, and 11 bases lay outside the gene matches. CDR1 is GTSNPN, CDR2 SVGIG, per germline (reference sequence). The CDR3 length is 15 residues. The full variable domain, with the rest looked up from reference TRBV30 and TRBJ1-1, is SQTIHQWPATLVQPVGSPLSLECTVEGTSNPNLYWYRQAAGRGLQLLFYSVGIGQISSEVPQNLSASRPQDRQFILSSKKLLLSDSGFYLCAFRGPGAPNTEAFFGQGTRLTVV.

The chain combines TRBV15 with TRBJ2-7, with D possibly matching TRBD2 (6 bases). There are 17 residues in the CDR3. Looked up from germline, CDR1 is LNHNV and CDR2 is YYDKDF (reference sequence). Trimming removed 3 bases from V and 1 base from J, with 19 bases in between. The CDR3 DNA is TGTGCCACCAGCAGTAGGCAATGGGCCGGGACTTCCTACGAGCAGTACTTC. Amino acid sequence: CATSSRQWAGTSYEQYF.

The chain recombines TRBV9 with TRBJ1-6; weak D call: TRBD1 (5 bases). Germline loops: CDR1 SGDLS, CDR2 YYNGEE. The CDR3 contains 16 residues. Trimming took off 4 bases at V and 0 bases at J, with 11 bases between the two ends. The CDR3 reads CASSPVGASYNSPLHF. CDR3 DNA sequence: TGTGCCAGCAGCCCCGTTGGGGCCTCCTATAATTCACCCCTCCACTTT.

The chain joins TRBV5-4 to TRBJ2-7, with a tentative D call TRBD1 (6 bases). CDR3 length: 14 residues. Per germline, CDR1 SGHNT and CDR2 YYREEE (reference sequence). V was shortened by 0 bases and J by 9 bases, with 16 bases between the two germline ends. The CDR3 DNA sequence: TGTGCCAGCAGCTTGGGACAGGTGGGGGTAGTGCAGTACTTC. Encoded protein: CASSLGQVGVVQYF.

The CDR3 loop reads CASRRPGLGADYGYTF. As DNA, the CDR3 is TGTGCCAGCAGGAGACCGGGACTCGGGGCGGACTATGGCTACACCTTC. This rearrangement joins TRBV6-1 to TRBJ1-2; a weak D match, TRBD1 (5 bases). CDR3 size: 16 residues. The V gene lost 6 bases and the J gene lost 3 bases, with 20 bases spanning the gap. Germline assignment: CDR1 MNHNS and CDR2 SASEGT.

The rearrangement joins TRBV6-5 to TRBJ1-1, with a tentative D call TRBD1 (5 bases). Per the germline V gene, CDR1 is MNHEY and CDR2 is SVGAGI. The CDR3 runs 18 residues. With 4 bases removed from V and 2 bases from J, the gap between germline ends came to 23 bases. CDR3 sequence (DNA): TGTGCCAGCAGTTTTTCAGACTTCTGGGGGGGATCTAACACTGAAGCTTTCTTT. Translating it yields CASSFSDFWGGSNTEAFF.

This chain links TRBV3-1 with TRBJ1-2; D gene uncertain. V lost 1 base to trimming and J lost 6 bases, with 9 bases between them. The CDR3 contains 13 residues. Germline V gives CDR1 LGHDT, CDR2 YNNKEL (reference sequence). The CDR3: CASSQVAGDGYTF. CDR3 DNA: TGTGCCAGCAGCCAAGTCGCCGGGGATGGCTACACCTTC.

DNA for the CDR3: TGTGCCAGCAGGCAACTAGGGGCAGCTAACTATGGCTACACCTTC. Translating gives CASRQLGAANYGYTF. V gene TRBV6-5 combines with J gene TRBJ1-2, with D perhaps TRBD1 (5 bases). Germline V CDR1 and CDR2: MNHEY, SVGAGI. The CDR3 has 15 amino acids. Trimming took 6 bases from V and 0 from J, leaving 14 bases between them.

The chain has TRBV29-1 and TRBJ1-5, with a tentative D call TRBD1 (5 bases). The ends were cut back, 4 bases at V and 1 base at J, with 14 bases in the middle. Germline CDR1 and CDR2: SQVTM and ANQGSEA. The CDR3 loop spans 15 amino acids. CDR3 residues: CSVGVGVGSNQPQHF. CDR3 sequence (DNA): TGCAGCGTTGGTGTGGGGGTGGGAAGCAATCAGCCCCAGCATTTT. Combining the CDR3 with reference TRBV29-1 and TRBJ1-5 gives the whole variable domain SAVISQKPSRDICQRGTSLTIQCQVDSQVTMMFWYRQQPGQSLTLIATANQGSEATYESGFVIDKFPISRPNLTFSTLTVSNMSPEDSSIYLCSVGVGVGSNQPQHFGDGTRLSIL.

V gene TRBV7-2 combines with J gene TRBJ1-4, with 12 bases identical to TRBD1. J was trimmed by 7 bases and V by 5 bases; bases with no gene match: 5. Germline V gene data show CDR1 as SGHTA and CDR2 as FQGNSA. There are 15 residues in the CDR3. CDR3 nucleotides: TGTGCCAGCAGCCCCGGGACAGGGGGCTTTGAAAAACTGTTTTTT. Protein: CASSPGTGGFEKLFF.